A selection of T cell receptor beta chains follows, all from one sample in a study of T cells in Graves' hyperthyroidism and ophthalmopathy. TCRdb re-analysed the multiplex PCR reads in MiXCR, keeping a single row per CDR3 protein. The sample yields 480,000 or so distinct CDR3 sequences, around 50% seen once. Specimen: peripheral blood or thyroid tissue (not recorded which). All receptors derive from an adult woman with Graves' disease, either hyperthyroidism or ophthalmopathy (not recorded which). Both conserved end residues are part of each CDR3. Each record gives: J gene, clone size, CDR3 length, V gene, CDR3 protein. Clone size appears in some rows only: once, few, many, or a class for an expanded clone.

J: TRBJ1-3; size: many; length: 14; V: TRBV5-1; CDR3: CASSPGTGGNTIYF
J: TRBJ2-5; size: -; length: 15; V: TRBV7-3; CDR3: CASSLPSQGRETQYF
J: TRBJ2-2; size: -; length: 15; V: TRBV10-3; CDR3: CAISAGYGYTGELFF
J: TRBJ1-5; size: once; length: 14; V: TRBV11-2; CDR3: CASQGQHSNQPQHF
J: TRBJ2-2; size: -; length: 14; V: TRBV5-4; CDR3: CASSLVLADGRLFF
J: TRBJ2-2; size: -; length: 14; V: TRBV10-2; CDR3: CASNRDRGYGELFF
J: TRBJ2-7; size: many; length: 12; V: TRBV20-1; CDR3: CSAATGNYEQYF
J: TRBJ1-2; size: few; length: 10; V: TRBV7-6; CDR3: CASSNSGNTF
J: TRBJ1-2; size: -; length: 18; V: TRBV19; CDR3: CASSTGIRNQGTDYGYTF
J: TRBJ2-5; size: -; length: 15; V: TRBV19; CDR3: CATTQTGGPHQTQYF
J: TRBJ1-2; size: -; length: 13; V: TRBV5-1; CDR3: CASSLVYDYGYTF
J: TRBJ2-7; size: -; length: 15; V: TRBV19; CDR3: CATRTGTGPSYEQYF
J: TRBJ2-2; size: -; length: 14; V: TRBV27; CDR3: CASSSEFRTGELFF
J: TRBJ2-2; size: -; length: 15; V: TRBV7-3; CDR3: CASSSRTGLTGELFF
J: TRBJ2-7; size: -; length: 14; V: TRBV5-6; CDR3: CASSFGTGGHEQYF
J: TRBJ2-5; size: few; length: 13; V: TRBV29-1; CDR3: CSVSGLYQETQYF
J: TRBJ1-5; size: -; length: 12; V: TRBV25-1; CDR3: CASSVGGQPQHF
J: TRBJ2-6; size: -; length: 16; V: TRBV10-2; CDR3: CASSVWGSSGANAPTF
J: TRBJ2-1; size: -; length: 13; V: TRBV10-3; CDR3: CAIKSGSYNEQFF
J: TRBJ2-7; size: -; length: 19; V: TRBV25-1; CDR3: CASSFYICSPWGGSYEQYF